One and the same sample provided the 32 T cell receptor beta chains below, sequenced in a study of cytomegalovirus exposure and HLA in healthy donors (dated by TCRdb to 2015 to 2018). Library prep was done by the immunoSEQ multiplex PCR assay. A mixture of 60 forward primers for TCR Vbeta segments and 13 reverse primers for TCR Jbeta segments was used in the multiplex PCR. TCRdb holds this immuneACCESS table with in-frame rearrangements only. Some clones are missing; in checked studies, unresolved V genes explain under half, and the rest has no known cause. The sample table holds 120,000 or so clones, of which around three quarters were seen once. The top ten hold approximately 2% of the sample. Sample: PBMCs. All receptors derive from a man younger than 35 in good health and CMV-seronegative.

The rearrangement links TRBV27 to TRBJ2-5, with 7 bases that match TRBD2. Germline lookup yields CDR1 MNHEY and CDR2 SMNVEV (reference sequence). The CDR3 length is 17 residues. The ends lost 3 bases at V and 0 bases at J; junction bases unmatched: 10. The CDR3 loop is CASSFIGSSGDQETQYF. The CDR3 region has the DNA TGTGCCAGCAGTTTCATCGGCTCTAGCGGAGACCAAGAGACCCAGTACTTC.

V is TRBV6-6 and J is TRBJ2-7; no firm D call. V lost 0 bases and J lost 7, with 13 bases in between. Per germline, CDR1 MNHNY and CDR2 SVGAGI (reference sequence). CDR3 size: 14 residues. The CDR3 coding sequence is TGTGCCAGCAGTTACTCTAAGGAGCTGCGGGAGCAGTACTTC. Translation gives CASSYSKELREQYF.

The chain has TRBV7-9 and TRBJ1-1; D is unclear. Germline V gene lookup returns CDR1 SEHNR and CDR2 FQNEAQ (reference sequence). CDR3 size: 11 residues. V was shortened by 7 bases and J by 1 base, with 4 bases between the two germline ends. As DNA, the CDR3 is TGTGCCAGCACGGGGAACACTGAAGCTTTCTTT. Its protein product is CASTGNTEAFF.

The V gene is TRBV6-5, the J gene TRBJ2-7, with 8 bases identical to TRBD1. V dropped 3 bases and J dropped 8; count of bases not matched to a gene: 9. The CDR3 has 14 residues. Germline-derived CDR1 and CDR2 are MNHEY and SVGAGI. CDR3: CASSYSRQGCKQYV. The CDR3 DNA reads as TGTGCCAGCAGTTATTCCCGACAGGGGTGTAAGCAGTACGTC.

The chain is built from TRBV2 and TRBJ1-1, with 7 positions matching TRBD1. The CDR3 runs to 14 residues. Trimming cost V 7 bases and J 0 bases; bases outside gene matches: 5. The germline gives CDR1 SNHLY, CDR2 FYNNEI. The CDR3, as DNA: TGTGCCAGCACCAGGACAGGTATGAACACTGAAGCTTTCTTT. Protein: CASTRTGMNTEAFF.

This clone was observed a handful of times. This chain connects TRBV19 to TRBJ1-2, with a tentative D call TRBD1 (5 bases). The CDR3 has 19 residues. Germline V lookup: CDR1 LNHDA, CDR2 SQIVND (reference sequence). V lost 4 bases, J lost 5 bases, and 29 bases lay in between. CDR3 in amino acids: CASSTQEAGGTSRAYGYTF. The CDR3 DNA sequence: TGTGCCAGTAGTACCCAAGAAGCGGGCGGGACCTCGAGGGCTTATGGCTACACCTTC.

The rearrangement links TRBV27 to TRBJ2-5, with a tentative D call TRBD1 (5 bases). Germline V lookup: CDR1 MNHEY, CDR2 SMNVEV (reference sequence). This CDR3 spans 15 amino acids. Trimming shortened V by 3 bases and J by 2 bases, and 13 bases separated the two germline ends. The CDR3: CASSLSQGVQETQYF. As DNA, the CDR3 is TGTGCCAGCAGTTTGAGTCAGGGTGTGCAAGAGACCCAGTACTTC.

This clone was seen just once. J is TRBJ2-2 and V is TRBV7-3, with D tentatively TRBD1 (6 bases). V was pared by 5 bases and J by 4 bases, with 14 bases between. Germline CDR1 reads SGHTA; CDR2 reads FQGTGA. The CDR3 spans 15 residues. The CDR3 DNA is TGTGCCAGCAGCAACTACATGACAGGCACCGGGGAGCTGTTTTTT. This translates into CASSNYMTGTGELFF.

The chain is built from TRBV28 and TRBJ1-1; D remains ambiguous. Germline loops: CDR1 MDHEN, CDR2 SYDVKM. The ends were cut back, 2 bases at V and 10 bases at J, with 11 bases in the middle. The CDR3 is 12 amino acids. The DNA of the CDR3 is TGTGCCAGCAGTTTAAGACAACCCGGAGCTTTCTTT. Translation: CASSLRQPGAFF.

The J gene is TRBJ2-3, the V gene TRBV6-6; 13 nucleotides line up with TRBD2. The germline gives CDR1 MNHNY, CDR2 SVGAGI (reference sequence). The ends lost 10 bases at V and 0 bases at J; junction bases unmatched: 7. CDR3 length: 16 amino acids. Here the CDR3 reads CATGTSGTHSTDTQYF. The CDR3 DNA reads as TGTGCCACCGGGACTAGCGGGACCCATAGCACAGATACGCAGTATTTT.

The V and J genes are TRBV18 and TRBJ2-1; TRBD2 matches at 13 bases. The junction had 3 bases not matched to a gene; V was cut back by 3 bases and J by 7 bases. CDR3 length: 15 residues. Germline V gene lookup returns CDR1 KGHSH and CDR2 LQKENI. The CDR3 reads CASSPTSGRGNEQFF. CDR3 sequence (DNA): TGTGCCAGCTCACCCACTAGCGGGAGGGGAAATGAGCAGTTCTTC.

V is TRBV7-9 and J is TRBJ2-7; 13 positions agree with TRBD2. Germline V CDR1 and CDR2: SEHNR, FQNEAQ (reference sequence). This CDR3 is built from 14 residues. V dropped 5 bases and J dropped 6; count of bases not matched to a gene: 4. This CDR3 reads CASSQGLAGAEQYV. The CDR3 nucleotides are TGTGCCAGCAGCCAAGGACTAGCGGGAGCCGAGCAGTACGTC.

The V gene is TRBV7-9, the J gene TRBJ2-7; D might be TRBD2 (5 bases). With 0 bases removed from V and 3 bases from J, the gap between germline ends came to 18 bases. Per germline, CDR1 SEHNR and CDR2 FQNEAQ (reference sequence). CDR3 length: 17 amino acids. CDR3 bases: TGTGCCAGCAGCTTAGCTGGAGAGGGAGTCAGAGACTACGAGCAGTACTTC. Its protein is CASSLAGEGVRDYEQYF.

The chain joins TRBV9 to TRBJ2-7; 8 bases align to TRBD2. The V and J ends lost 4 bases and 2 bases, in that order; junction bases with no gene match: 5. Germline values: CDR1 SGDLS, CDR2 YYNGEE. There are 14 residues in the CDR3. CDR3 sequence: CASSREGITYEQYF. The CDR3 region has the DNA TGTGCCAGCAGCCGGGAGGGGATCACCTACGAGCAGTACTTC.

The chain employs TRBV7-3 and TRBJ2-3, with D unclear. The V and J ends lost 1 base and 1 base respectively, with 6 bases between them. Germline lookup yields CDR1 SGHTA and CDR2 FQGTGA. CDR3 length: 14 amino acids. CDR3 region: CASSLKYGTDTQYF. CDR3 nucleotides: TGTGCCAGCAGCTTAAAATATGGCACAGATACGCAGTATTTT.

DNA for the CDR3: TGTGCCAGCAGCCAACGGGACAGGGAGTCAGATACGCAGTATTTT. It translates to CASSQRDRESDTQYF. The V gene is TRBV7-3, the J gene TRBJ2-3; 9 bases line up with TRBD1. V lost 5 bases, J lost 4 bases, and 7 bases stayed unmatched. CDR3 size: 15 residues. The germline V gene has CDR1 SGHTA and CDR2 FQGTGA.

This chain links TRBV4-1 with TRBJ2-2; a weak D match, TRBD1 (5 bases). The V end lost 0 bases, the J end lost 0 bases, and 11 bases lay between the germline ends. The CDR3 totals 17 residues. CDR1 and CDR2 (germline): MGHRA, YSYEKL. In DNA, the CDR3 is TGCGCCAGCAGCCAAGACTCCGACAGAACGAACACCGGGGAGCTGTTTTTT. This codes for CASSQDSDRTNTGELFF.

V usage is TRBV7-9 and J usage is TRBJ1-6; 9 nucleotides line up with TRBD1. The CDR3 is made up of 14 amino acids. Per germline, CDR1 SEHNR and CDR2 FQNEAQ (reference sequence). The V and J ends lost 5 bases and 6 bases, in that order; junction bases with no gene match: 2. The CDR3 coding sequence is TGTGCCAGCAGCCAGGACAGGGGTAATTCACCCCTCCACTTT. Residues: CASSQDRGNSPLHF.

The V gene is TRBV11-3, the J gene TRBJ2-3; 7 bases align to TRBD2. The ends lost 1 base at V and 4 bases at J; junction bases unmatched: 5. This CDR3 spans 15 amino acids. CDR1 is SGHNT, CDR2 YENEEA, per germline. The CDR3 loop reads CASSLGEGSSDTQYF. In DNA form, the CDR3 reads TGTGCCAGCAGCTTAGGGGAGGGCAGTTCAGATACGCAGTATTTT.

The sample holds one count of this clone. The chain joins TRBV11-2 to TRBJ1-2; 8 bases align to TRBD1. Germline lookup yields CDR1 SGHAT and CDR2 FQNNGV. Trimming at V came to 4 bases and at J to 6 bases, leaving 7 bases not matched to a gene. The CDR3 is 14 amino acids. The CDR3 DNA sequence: TGTGCCAGCAGCTCGGACAGGGCGGCTCATGGCTACACCTTC. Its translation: CASSSDRAAHGYTF.

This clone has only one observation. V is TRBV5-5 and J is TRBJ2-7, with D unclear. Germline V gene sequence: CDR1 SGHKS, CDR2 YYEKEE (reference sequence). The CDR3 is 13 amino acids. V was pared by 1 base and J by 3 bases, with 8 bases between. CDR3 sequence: CASSLLPFYEQYF. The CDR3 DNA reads TGTGCCAGCAGCTTGCTCCCTTTCTACGAGCAGTACTTC.

The CDR3 loop is CASSLSGTWGTDTQYF. Written as DNA, the CDR3 is TGTGCCAGCAGTCTTTCAGGGACTTGGGGCACAGATACGCAGTATTTT. V gene TRBV27 combines with J gene TRBJ2-3, with a tentative D call TRBD2 (6 bases). The V gene's germline CDR1 is MNHEY and CDR2 SMNVEV (reference sequence). This CDR3 is 16 amino acids long. Trimming left V 5 bases short and J 1 base short, with 16 bases between.

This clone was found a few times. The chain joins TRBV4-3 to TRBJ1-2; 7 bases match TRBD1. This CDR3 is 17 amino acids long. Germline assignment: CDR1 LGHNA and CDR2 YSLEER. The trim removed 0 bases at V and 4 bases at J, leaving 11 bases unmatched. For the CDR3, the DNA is TGCGCCAGCAGCCAAGAGCGCCAAGGGGGCGCATTCTATGGCTACACCTTC. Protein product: CASSQERQGGAFYGYTF.

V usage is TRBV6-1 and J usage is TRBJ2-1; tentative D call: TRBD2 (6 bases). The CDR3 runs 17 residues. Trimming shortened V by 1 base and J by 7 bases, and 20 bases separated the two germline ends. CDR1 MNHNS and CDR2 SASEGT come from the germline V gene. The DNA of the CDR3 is TGTGCCAGCAGTGAAGTTATTTTTCGGGGGTTCGGAAATGAGCAGTTCTTC. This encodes CASSEVIFRGFGNEQFF.

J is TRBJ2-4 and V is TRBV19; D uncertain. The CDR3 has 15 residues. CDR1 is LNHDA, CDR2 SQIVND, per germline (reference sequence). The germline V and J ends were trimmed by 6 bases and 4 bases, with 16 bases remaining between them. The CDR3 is CASRFDLDSKNIQYF. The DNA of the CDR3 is TGTGCCAGTAGGTTCGACTTAGACTCTAAAAACATTCAGTACTTC.

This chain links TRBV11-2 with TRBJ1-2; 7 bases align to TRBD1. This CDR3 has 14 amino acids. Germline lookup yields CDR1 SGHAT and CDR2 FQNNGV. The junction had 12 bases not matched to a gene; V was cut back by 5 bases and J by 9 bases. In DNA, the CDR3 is TGTGCCAGCAGCCCGGACAGGCAATCTACCCGCTACACCTTC. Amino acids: CASSPDRQSTRYTF.

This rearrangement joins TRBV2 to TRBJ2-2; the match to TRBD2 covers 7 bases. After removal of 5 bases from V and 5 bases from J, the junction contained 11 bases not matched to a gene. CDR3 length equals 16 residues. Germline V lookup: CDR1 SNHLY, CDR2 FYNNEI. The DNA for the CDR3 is TGTGCCAGCAGTACGCACGGGGGAGGGCCGACCGGGGAGCTGTTTTTT. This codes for CASSTHGGGPTGELFF.

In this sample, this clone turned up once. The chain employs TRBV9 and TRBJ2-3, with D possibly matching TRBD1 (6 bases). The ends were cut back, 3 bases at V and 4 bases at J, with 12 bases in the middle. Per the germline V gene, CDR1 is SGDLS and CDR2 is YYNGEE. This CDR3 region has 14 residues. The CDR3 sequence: CASSDTGQSDTQYF. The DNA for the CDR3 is TGTGCCAGCAGCGACACCGGACAGTCAGATACGCAGTATTTT. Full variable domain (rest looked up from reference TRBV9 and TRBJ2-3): DSGVTQTPKHLITATGQRVTLRCSPRSGDLSVYWYQQSLDQGLQFLIQYYNGEERAKGNILERFSAQQFPDLHSELNLSSLELGDSALYFCASSDTGQSDTQYFGPGTRLTVL.

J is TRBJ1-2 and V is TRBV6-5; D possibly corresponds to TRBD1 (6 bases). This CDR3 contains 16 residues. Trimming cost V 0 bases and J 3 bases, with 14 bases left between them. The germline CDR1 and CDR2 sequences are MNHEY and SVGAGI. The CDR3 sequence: CASSYSPDRRHYGYTF. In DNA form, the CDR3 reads TGTGCCAGCAGTTACTCCCCTGACAGGCGCCACTATGGCTACACCTTC.

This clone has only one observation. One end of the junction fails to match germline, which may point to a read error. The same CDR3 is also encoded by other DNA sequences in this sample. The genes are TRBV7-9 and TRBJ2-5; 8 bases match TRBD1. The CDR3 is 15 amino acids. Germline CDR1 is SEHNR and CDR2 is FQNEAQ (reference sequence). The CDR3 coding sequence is TGTGCTAGCAGCTTAGGGGACAGGTACCAAGAGACCCAGTACTTC. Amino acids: CASSLGDRYQETQYF.

CDR3 sequence (DNA): TGTGCCAGCAGCCTAATGACAGGGTCCACTGGGGCCAACGTCCTGACTTTC. Its translation is CASSLMTGSTGANVLTF. V and J are TRBV9 and TRBJ2-6; 7 nucleotides line up with TRBD1. Germline assignment: CDR1 SGDLS and CDR2 YYNGEE. J gave up 2 bases and V 4 bases, and 9 bases lay outside the gene matches. The CDR3 spans 17 residues.

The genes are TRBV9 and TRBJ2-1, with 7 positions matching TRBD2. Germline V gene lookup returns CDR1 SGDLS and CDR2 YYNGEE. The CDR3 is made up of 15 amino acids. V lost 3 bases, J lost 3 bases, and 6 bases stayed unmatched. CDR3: CASSETSGVYNEQFF. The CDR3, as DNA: TGTGCCAGCAGCGAGACCAGCGGGGTCTACAATGAGCAGTTCTTC.